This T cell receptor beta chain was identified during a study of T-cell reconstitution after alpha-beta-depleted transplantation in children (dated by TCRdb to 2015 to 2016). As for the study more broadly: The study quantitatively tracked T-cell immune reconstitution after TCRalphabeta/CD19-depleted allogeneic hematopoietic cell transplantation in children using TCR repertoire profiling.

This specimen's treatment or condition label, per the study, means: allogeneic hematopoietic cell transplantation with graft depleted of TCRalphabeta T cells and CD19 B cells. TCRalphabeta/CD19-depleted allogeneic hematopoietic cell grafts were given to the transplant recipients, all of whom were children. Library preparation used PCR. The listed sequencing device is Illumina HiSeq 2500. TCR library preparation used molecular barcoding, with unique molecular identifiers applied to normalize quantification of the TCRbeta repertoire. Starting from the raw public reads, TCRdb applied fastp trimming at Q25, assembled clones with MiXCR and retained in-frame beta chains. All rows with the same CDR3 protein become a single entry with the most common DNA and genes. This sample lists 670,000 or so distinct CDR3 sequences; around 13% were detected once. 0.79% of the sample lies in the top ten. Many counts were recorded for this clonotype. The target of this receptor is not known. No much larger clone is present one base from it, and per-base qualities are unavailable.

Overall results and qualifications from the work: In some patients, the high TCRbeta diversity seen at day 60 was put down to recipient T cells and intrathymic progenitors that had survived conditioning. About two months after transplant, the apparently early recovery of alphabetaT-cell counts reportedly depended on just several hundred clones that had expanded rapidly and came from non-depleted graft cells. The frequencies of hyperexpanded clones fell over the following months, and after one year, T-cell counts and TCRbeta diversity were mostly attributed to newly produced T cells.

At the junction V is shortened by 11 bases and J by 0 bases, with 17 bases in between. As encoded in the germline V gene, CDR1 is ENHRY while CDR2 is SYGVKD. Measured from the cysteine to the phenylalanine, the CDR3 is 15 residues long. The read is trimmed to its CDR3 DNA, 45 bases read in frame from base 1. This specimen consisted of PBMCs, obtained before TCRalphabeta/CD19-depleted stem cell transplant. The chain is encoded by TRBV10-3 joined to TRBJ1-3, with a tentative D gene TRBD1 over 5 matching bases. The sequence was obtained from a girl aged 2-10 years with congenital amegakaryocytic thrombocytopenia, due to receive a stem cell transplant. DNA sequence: TGTGCCGCTTCCAGTATTACAGGCTCTGGAAACACCATATATTTT. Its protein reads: CAASSITGSGNTIYF.